The clone carrying this TCR beta chain was observed a handful of times. Its cognate antigen is unknown. One end of the junction fails to match germline, which may point to a read error. Germline V gene lookup returns CDR1 SGHDT and CDR2 YYEEEE. The CDR3 sequence is 13 residues long. Primed by a sample-barcoded 5' primer and a J-beta primer mix, a second PCR proceeded for about 7 to 12 cycles. TCRdb used MiXCR to reprocess the 5' RACE reads, holding one entry per CDR3 protein. Here the sample spans 650,000 to 800,000 distinct CDR3 sequences, roughly 44% being singletons. The sample is drawn from a study of blood T cells in healthy people across ages. The study, taken as a whole, reports: Diversity figures derived from one million T cells were judged to underestimate the true value.

Sequencing used blood. This sequence was found in a man aged 60 to 75 in good health. V gene TRBV5-6 combines with J gene TRBJ1-5; D uncertain. Here the CDR3 DNA reads TGCGCCAGCAGCTTCGGACTGGGGCAGCCCCAGCATTTT. As protein: CASSFGLGQPQHF.